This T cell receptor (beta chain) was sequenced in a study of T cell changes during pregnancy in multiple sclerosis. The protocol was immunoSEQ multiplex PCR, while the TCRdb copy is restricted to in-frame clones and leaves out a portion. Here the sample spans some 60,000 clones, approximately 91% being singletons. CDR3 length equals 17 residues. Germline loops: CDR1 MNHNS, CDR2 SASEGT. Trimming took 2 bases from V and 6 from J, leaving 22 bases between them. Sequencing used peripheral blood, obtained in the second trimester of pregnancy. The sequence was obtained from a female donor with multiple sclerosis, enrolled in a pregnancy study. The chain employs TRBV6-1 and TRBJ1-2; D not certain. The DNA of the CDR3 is TGTGCCAGCAGTGAATCTGAGACGGCGGTCGGAAAAGATGGCTACACCTTC. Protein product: CASSESETAVGKDGYTF.